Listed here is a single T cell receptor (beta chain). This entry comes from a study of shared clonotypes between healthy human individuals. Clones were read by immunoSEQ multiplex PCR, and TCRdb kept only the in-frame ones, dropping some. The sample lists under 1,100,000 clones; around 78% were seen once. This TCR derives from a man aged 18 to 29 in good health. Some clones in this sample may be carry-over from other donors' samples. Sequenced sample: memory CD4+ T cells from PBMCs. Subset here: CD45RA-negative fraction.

In DNA, the CDR3 is TGTGCCAGCAGCGACCGAAAGGGAGGGTTGGAGACCCAGTACTTC. Translated, it gives CASSDRKGGLETQYF. V and J are TRBV28 and TRBJ2-5, with 7 nucleotides matching TRBD2. V gave up 6 bases and J gave up 5 bases; unmatched junction bases: 12. Looked up from germline, CDR1 is MDHEN and CDR2 is SYDVKM. The CDR3 is 15 amino acids.